This T cell receptor beta chain was documented in a study of blood T cell repertoires in COVID-19. Study background: The study drew acute and convalescent COVID-19 samples from the United States, Italy and Spain. T cells, B-cell-depleted T cells, or PBMCs supplied cDNA or gDNA.

This CDR3 has 15 amino acids. V dropped 2 bases and J dropped 0 bases, with 9 bases sitting between them. Germline CDR1 is LGHDT and CDR2 is YNNKEL (reference sequence). Produced via immunoSEQ multiplex PCR; TCRdb's table is partial and in-frame only. The sample carries roughly 100,000 clones, more than 85% recorded once. This rearrangement joins TRBV3-1 (or the pseudogene TRBV3-2) to TRBJ2-3, with unresolved D. Material: peripheral blood. The receptor comes from a man between 18 and 35 years old with acute or convalescent COVID-19. DNA for the CDR3: TGTGCCAGCAGCCAACTTGGCGGTAGCACAGATACGCAGTATTTT. Translating it yields CASSQLGGSTDTQYF.